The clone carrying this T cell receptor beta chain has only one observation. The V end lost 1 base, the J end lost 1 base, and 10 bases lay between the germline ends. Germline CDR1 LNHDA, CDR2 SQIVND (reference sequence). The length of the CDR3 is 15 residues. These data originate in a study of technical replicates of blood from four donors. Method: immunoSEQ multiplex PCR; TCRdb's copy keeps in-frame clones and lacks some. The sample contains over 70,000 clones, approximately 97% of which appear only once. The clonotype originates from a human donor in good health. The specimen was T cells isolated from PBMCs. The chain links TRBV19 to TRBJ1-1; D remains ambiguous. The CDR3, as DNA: TGTGCCAGTAGTATAGCCGCCAGTGCGAACACTGAAGCTTTCTTT. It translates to CASSIAASANTEAFF.